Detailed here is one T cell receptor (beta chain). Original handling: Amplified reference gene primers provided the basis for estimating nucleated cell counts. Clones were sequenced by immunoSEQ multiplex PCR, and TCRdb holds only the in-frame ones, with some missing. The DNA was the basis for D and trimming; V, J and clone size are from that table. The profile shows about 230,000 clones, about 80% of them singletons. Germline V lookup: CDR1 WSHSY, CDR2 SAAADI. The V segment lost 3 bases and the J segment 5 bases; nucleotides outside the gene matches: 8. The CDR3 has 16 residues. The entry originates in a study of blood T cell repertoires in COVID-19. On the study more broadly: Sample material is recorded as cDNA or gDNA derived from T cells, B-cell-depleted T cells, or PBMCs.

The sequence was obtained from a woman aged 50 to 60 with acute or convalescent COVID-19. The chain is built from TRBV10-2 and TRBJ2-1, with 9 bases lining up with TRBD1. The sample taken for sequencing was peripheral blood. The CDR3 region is CASSDPGQGGNNEQFF. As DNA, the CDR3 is TGCGCCAGCAGTGACCCGGGACAGGGTGGGAACAATGAGCAGTTCTTC.